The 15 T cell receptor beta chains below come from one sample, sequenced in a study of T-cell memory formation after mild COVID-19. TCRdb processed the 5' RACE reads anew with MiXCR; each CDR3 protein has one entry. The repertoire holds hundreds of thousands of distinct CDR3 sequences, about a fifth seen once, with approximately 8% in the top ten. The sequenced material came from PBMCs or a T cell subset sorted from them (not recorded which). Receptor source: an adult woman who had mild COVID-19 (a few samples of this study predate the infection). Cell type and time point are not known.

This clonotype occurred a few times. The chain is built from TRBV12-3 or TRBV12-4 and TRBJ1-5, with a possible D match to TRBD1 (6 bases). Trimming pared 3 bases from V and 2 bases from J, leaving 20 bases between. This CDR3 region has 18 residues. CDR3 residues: CASSLGQGRPGGNQPQHF. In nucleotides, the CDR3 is TGTGCCAGCAGTTTGGGGCAGGGAAGGCCAGGGGGCAATCAGCCCCAGCATTTT.

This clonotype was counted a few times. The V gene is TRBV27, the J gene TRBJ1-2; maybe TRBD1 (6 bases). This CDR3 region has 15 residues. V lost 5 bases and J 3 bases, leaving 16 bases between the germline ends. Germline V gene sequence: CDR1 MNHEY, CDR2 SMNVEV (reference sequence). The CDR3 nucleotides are TGTGCCAGCAGTCCCGAAACAGGGAGATACTATGGCTACACCTTC. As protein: CASSPETGRYYGYTF.

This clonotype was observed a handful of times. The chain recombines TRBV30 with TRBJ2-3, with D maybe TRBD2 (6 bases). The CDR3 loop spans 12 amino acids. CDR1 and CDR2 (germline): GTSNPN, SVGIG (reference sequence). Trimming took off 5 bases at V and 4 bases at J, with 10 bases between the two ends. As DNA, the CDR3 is TGTGCCTGGGGTGGGGGGTCAGATACGCAGTATTTT. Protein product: CAWGGGSDTQYF. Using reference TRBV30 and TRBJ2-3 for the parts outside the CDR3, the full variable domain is SQTIHQWPATLVQPVGSPLSLECTVEGTSNPNLYWYRQAAGRGLQLLFYSVGIGQISSEVPQNLSASRPQDRQFILSSKKLLLSDSGFYLCAWGGGSDTQYFGPGTRLTVL.

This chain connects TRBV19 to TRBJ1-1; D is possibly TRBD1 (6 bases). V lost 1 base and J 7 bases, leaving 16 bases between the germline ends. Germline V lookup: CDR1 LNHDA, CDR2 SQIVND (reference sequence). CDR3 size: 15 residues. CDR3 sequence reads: CASSIGRGRTGEAFF. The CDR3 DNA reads TGTGCCAGTAGTATAGGCCGGGGGCGAACAGGTGAAGCTTTCTTT.

DNA for the CDR3: TGTGCCAGCAGTAACGGACAGGGGAATTCACCCCTCCACTTT. Translating it yields CASSNGQGNSPLHF. This rearrangement joins TRBV5-5 to TRBJ1-6; TRBD1 matches 9 bases. The CDR3 covers 14 residues. Trimming cost V 5 bases and J 7 bases; bases outside gene matches: 4. Germline V gene lookup returns CDR1 SGHKS and CDR2 YYEKEE (reference sequence).

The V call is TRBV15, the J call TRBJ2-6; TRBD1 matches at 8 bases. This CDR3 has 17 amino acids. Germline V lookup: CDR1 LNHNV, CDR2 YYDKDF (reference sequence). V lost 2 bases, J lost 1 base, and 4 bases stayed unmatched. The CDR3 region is CATSRTGGNSGANVLTF. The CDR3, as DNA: TGTGCCACCAGCAGAACAGGGGGGAATTCTGGGGCCAACGTCCTGACTTTC.

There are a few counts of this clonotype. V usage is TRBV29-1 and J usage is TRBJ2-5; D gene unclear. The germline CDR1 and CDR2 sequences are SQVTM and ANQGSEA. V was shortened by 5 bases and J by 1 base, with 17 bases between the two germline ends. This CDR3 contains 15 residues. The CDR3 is CSVIGAYLFQETQYF. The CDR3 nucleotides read TGCAGCGTTATAGGTGCTTACCTATTCCAAGAGACCCAGTACTTC.

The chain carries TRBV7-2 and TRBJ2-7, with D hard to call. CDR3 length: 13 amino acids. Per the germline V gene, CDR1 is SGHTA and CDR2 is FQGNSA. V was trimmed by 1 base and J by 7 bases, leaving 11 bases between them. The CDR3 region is CASSLDPGREQYF. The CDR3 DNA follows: TGTGCCAGCAGCTTAGACCCCGGCCGGGAGCAGTACTTC.

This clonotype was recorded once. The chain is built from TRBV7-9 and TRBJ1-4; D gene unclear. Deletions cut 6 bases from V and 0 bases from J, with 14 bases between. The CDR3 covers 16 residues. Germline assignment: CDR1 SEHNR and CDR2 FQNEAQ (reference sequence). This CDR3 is CASRYDLGTTNEKLFF. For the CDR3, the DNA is TGTGCCAGCAGGTACGACCTCGGGACAACTAATGAAAAACTGTTTTTT.

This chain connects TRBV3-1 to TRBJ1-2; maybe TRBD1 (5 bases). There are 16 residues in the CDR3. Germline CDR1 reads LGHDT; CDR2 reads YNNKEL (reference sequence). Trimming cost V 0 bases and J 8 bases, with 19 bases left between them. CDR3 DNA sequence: TGTGCCAGCAGCCAAGATGGGGCCAGCGAGAGGAAAGGCTACACCTTC. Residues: CASSQDGASERKGYTF.

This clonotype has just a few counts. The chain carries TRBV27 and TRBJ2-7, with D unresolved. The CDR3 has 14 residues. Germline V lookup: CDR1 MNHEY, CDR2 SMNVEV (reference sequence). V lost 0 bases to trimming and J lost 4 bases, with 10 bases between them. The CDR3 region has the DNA TGTGCCAGCAGTTTATCGGCCAGGAGATACGAGCAGTACTTC. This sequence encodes CASSLSARRYEQYF.

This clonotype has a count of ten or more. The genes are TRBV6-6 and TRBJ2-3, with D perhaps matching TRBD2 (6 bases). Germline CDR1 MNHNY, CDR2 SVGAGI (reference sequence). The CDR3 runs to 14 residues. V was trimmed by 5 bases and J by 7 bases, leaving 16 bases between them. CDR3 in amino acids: CASSDPRGVHTQYF. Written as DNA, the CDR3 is TGTGCCAGCAGTGACCCGCGGGGTGTACATACGCAGTATTTT.

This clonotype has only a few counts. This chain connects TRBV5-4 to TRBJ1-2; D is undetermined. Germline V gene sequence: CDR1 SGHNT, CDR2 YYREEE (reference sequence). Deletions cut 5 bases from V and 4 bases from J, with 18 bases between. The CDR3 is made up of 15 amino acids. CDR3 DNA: TGTGCCAGCAGTCGGTACTCGGAGAACCCCTATGGCTACACCTTC. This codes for CASSRYSENPYGYTF.

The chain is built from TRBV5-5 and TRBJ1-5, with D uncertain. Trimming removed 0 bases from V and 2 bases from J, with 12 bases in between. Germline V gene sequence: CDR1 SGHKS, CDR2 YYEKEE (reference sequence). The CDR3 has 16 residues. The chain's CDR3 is CASSLGIGEGNQPQHF. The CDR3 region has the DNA TGTGCCAGCAGCTTGGGGATCGGGGAGGGCAATCAGCCCCAGCATTTT. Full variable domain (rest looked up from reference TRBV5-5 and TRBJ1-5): DAGVTQSPTHLIKTRGQQVTLRCSPISGHKSVSWYQQVLGQGPQFIFQYYEKEERGRGNFPDRFSARQFPNYSSELNVNALLLGDSALYLCASSLGIGEGNQPQHFGDGTRLSIL.

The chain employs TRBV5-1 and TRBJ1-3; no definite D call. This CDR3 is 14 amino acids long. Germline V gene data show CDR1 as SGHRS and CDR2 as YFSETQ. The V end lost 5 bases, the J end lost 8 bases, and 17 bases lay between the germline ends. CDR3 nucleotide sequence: TGCGCCAGCAGGCGGGAGCTCTCGGGAGACACCATATATTTT. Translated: CASRRELSGDTIYF.